The text below deals with one T cell receptor beta chain. The assay was immunoSEQ multiplex PCR, and TCRdb's table has in-frame clones only and misses some. The repertoire has 450,000 to 500,000 clones, approximately 84% of them found once; the top ten carry 9.5% to 15%. Caucasian adults living in Nashville, Tennessee, provided all samples. The germline gives CDR1 LGHNA, CDR2 YNFKEQ. The CDR3 runs to 15 residues. J was trimmed by 7 bases and V by 1 base; bases with no gene match: 10. This sample was included in a study of shared clonotypes between healthy human individuals. Material for sequencing was PBMCs. The chain is built from TRBV4-2 and TRBJ2-7; TRBD2 agrees at 7 bases. This receptor was obtained from a woman between 40 and 50 years old in good health. Some clones in this sample may be carry-over from other donors' samples. The CDR3 is CASSQAPSGVLEQYF. CDR3 nucleotides: TGTGCCAGCAGCCAAGCCCCTAGCGGTGTACTGGAGCAGTACTTC.